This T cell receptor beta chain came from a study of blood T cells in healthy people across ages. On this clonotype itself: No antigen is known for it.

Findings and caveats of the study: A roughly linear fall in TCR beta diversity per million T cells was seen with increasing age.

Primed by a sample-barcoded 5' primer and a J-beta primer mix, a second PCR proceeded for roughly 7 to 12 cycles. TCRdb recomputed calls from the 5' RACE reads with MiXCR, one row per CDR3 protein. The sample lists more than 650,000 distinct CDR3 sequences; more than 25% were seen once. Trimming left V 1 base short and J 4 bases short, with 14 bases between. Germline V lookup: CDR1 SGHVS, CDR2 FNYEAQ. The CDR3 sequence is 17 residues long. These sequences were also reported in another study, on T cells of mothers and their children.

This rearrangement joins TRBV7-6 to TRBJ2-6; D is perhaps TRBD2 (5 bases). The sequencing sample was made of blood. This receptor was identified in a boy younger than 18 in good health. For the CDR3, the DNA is TGTGCCAGCAGCTTAGTGGGTCTACCGGGAGGGGCCAACGTCCTGACTTTC. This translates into CASSLVGLPGGANVLTF.